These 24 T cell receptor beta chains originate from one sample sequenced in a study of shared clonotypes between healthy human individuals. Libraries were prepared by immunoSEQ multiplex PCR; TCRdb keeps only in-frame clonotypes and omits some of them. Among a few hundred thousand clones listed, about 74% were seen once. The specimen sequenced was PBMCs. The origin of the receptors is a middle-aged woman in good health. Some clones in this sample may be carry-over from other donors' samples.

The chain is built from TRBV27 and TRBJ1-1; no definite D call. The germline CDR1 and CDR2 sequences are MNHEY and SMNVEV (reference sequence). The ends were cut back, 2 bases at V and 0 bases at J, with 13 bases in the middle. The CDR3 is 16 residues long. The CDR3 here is CASSLGSTGLNTEAFF. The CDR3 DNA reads TGTGCCAGCAGTTTAGGGTCTACGGGGTTGAACACTGAAGCTTTCTTT.

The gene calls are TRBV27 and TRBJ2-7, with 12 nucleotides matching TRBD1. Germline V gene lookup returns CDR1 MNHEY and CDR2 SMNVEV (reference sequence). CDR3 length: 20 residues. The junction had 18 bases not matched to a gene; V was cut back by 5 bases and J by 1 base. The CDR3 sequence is CASSREGQGAYTAPSYEQYF. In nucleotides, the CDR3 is TGTGCCAGCAGTCGCGAGGGACAGGGGGCTTACACGGCCCCGTCCTACGAGCAGTACTTC.

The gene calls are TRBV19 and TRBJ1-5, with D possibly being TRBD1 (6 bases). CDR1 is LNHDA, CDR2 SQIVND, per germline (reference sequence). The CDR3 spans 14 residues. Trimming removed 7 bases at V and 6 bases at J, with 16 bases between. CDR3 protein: CASTEQGRGQPQHF. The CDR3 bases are TGTGCCAGTACCGAACAGGGCCGCGGTCAGCCCCAGCATTTT.

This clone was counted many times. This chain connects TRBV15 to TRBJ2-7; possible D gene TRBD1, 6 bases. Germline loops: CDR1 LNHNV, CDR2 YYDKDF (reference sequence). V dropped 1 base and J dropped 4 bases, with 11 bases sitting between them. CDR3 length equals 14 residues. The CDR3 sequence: CATSRAGQFYEQYF. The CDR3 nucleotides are TGTGCCACCAGCAGAGCGGGACAATTTTACGAGCAGTACTTC. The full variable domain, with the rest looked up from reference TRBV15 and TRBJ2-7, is DAMVIQNPRYQVTQFGKPVTLSCSQTLNHNVMYWYQQKSSQAPKLLFHYYDKDFNNEADTPDNFQSRRPNTSFCFLDIRSPGLGDTAMYLCATSRAGQFYEQYFGPGTRLTVT.

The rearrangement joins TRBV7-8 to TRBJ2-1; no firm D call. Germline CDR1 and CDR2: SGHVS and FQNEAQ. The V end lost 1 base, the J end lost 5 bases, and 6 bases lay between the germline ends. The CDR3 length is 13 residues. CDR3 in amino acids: CASSLGLNNEQFF. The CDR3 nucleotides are TGTGCCAGCAGCTTAGGTCTCAACAATGAGCAGTTCTTC.

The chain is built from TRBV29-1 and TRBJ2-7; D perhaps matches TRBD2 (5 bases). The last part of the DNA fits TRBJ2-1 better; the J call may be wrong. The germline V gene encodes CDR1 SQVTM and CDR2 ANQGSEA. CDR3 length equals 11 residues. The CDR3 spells CSVVRGNEQFF. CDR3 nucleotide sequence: TGCAGCGTTGTAAGAGGGAATGAGCAGTTCTTC.

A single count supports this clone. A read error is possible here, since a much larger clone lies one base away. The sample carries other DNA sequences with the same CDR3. CDR3 residues: CASSPPTRVSNQPQHF. The CDR3 DNA is TGTGCCAGCAGCCCACCAACAAGGGTTAGCAATCAGCCCCAGCATTTT. The chain employs TRBV28 and TRBJ1-5; D unclear. Looked up from germline, CDR1 is MDHEN and CDR2 is SYDVKM. The CDR3 is 16 amino acids. V was shortened by 6 bases and J by 0 bases, with 15 bases between the two germline ends.

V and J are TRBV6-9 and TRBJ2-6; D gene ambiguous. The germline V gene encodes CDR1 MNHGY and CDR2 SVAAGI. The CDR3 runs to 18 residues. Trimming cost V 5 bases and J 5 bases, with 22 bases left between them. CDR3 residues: CASSHGSLRQRRANVLTF. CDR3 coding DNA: TGTGCCAGCAGTCATGGTAGCTTACGACAACGTCGGGCCAACGTCCTGACTTTC.

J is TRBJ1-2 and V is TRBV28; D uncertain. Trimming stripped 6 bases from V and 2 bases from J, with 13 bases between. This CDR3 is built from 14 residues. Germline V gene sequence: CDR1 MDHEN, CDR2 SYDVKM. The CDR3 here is CASSLLARNYGYTF. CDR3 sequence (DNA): TGTGCCAGCAGCCTACTCGCCAGGAACTATGGCTACACCTTC.

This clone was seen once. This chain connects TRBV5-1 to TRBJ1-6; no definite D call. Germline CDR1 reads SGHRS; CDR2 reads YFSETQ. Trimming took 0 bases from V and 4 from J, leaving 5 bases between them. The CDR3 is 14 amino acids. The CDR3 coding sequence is TGCGCCAGCAGCTTGGGGGAGTATAATTCACCCCTCCACTTT. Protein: CASSLGEYNSPLHF.

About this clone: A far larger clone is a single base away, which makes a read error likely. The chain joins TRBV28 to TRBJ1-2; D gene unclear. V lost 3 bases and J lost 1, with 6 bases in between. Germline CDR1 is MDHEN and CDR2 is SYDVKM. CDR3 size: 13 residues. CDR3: CASSFSLNYGYTF. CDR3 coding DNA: TGTGCCAGCAGTTTTAGCCTTAACTATGGCTACACCTTC.

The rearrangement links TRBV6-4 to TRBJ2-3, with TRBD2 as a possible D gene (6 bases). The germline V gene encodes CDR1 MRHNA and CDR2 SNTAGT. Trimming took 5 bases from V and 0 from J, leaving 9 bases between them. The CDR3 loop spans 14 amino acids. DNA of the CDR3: TGTGCCAGCAGTAAAAGCGGGAGCACAGATACGCAGTATTTT. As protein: CASSKSGSTDTQYF.

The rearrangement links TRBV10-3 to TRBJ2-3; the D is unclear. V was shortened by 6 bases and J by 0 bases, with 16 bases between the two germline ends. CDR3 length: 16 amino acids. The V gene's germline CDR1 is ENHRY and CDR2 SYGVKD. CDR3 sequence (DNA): TGTGCCATCAGGCCCCACTCATATCCTAGCACAGATACGCAGTATTTT. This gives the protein CAIRPHSYPSTDTQYF.

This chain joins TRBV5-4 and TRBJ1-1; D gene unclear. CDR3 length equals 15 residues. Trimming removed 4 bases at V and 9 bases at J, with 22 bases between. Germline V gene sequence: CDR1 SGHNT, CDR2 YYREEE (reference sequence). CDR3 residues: CASSQESGPLAKAFF. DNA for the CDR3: TGTGCCAGCAGCCAGGAGAGCGGGCCCCTTGCAAAAGCTTTCTTT.

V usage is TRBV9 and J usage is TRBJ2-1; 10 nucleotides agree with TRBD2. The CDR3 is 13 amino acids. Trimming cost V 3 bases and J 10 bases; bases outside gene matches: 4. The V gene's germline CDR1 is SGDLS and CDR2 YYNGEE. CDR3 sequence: CASSAGLATEQFF. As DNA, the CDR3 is TGTGCCAGCAGCGCGGGACTAGCGACCGAGCAGTTCTTC.

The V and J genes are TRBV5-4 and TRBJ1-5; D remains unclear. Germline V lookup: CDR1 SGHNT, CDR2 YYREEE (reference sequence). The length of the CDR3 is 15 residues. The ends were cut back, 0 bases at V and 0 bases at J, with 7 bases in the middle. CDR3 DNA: TGTGCCAGCAGCTTGGGGTCGGGTAGCAATCAGCCCCAGCATTTT. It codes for CASSLGSGSNQPQHF.

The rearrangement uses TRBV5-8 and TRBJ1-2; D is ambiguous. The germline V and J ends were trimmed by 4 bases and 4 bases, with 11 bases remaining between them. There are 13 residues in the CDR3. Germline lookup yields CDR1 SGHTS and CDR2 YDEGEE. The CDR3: CASSPGVVYGYTF. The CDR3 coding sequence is TGTGCCAGCAGCCCTGGGGTTGTCTATGGCTACACCTTC. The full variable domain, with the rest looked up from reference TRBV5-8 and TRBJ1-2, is EAGVTQSPTHLIKTRGQQATLRCSPISGHTSVYWYQQALGLGLQFLLWYDEGEERNRGNFPPRFSGRQFPNYSSELNVNALELEDSALYLCASSPGVVYGYTFGSGTRLTVV.

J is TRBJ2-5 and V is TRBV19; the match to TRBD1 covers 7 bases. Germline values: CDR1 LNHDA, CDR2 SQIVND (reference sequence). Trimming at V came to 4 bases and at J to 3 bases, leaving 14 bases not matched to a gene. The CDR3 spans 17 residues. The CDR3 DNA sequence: TGTGCCAGTAGTAATCCCAGGGGGACGGGTACCAAAGAGACCCAGTACTTC. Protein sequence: CASSNPRGTGTKETQYF.

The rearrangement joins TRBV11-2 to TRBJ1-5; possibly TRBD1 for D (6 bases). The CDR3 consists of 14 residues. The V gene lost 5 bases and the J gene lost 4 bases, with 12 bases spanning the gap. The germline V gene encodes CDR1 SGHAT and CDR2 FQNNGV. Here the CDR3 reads CASSQGGQNQPQHF. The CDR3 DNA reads TGTGCCAGCAGCCAAGGGGGGCAGAATCAGCCCCAGCATTTT.

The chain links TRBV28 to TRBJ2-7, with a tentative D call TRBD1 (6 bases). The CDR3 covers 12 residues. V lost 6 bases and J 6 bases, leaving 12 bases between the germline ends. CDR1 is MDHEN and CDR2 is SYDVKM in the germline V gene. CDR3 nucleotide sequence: TGTGCCAGCAGCCGGACAGTGCCCGAGCAGTACTTC. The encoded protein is CASSRTVPEQYF.

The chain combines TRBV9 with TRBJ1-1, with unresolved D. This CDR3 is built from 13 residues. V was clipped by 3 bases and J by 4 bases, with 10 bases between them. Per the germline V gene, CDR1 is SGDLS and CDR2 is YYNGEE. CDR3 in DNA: TGTGCCAGCAGCGAGGACGGACTCACTGAAGCTTTCTTT. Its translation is CASSEDGLTEAFF.

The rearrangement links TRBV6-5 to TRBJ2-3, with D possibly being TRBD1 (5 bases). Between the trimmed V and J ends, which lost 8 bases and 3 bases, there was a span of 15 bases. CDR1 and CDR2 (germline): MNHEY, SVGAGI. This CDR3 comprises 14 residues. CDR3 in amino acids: CASARGSGTDTQYF. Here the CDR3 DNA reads TGTGCCAGCGCTAGGGGATCAGGGACAGATACGCAGTATTTT.

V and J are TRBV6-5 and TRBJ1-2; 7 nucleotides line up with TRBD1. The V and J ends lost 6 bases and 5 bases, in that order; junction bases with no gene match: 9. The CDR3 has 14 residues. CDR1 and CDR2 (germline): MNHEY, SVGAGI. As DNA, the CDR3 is TGTGCCAGCAGCCCTGACAGGGAGGCTTATGGCTACACCTTC. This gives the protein CASSPDREAYGYTF.

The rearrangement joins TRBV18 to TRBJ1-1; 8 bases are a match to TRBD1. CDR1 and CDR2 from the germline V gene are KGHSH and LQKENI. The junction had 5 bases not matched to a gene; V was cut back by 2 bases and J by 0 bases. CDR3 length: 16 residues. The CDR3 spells CASSPMGQVLNTEAFF. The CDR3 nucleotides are TGTGCCAGCTCACCAATGGGACAGGTACTGAACACTGAAGCTTTCTTT.